These T cell receptor beta chains were read from a single sample in a study of T cell repertoires in cytomegalovirus infection. These receptors' antigens are unknown. In TCRdb, the reads were re-called with MiXCR into one record per CDR3 protein. The sample has approximately 770,000 distinct CDR3 sequences, 25% to 35% seen once. Specimen: cultured CD8+ T cells from PBMCs, collected from culture after CMV antigen stimulation. The receptors were sampled from a human donor in good health (CMV status not recorded). Some clones in this sample may be carry-over from other donors' samples. CDR3s include the opening cysteine and the closing phenylalanine or tryptophan. D genes are given only for firm matches. Some rows have no size entry. The others give once, few or many, or a class for an expanded clone.

d_call cdr3_length clone_size j_call v_call cdr3_nt cdr3_aa
- 12 few TRBJ1-2 TRBV6-2/TRBV6-3 TGTGCCAGCAGCCGTTGGACAGACGGCTACACCTTC CASSRWTDGYTF
- 14 - TRBJ1-1 TRBV2 TGTGCCAGTTCAGGGTATGAGAAGAACACTGAAGCTTTCTTT CASSGYEKNTEAFF
TRBD1 13 - TRBJ1-5 TRBV6-1 TGTGCCACAATGACAGGGGGAAATCAGCCCCAGCATTTT CATMTGGNQPQHF
- 12 many TRBJ2-1 TRBV7-2 TGTGCCAGCAGCGTCTTCTCGGGTGAGCAGTTCTTC CASSVFSGEQFF
- 14 many TRBJ2-2 TRBV27 TGTGCCAGCAGTTTAGGCCTGAACACCGGGGAGCTGTTTTTT CASSLGLNTGELFF
- 15 - TRBJ2-7 TRBV5-1 TGCGCCAGCAGCTTGGAGACAGCGCAGTCGGATGAGCAGTACTTC CASSLETAQSDEQYF
- 12 - TRBJ1-1 TRBV6-6 TGTGCCAGCAGTGCCATGAACACTGAAGCTTTCTTT CASSAMNTEAFF
- 13 - TRBJ1-4 TRBV11-3 TGTGCCAGCACAGTCGGACTAAATGAAAAACTGTTTTTT CASTVGLNEKLFF
- 13 - TRBJ1-1 TRBV10-3 TGTGCCACCAAGGGTGTTTGGGGCACTGAAGCTTTCTTT CATKGVWGTEAFF
TRBD2 15 few TRBJ2-1 TRBV7-9 TGTGCCAGCAGCTTAGAAATAGCGGGGGTGTATGAGCAGTTCTTC CASSLEIAGVYEQFF
- 15 - TRBJ1-1 TRBV5-1 TGCGCCAGCAGCTTGGCCGAACACTTGAACACTGAAGCTTTCTTT CASSLAEHLNTEAFF